Each of the 27 T cell receptor beta chains below was sequenced from the same sample in a study of CD8+ T cells in alopecia areata. Reverse transcribed after extraction, RNA yielded cDNA as the sequencing template. Produced via immunoSEQ multiplex PCR; TCRdb's table is partial and in-frame only. The table lists 150,000 to 200,000 clones, around 64% of them singletons. Treatment of the sample: oral pan-JAK inhibitor, 5-10 mg twice daily. Source: CD4+ T cells sorted from blood, taken at roughly week 49, from a patient treated with tofacitinib. The receptors derive from a human donor with alopecia areata.

V and J are TRBV29-1 and TRBJ2-3; D remains ambiguous. V was pared by 8 bases and J by 6 bases, with 15 bases between. Germline CDR1 is SQVTM and CDR2 is ANQGSEA. The CDR3 is 12 residues long. The CDR3 region has the DNA TGCAGCTCCGGAGACCCCGTGGATACGCAGTATTTT. Its protein is CSSGDPVDTQYF.

This clone came up many times. J is TRBJ1-2 and V is TRBV7-2; no clear D gene. Germline CDR1 reads SGHTA; CDR2 reads FQGNSA. CDR3 length: 14 residues. Trimming left V 6 bases short and J 4 bases short, with 15 bases between. The DNA for the CDR3 is TGTGCCAGCAGTACGGGTGGGAACTTCTATGGCTACACCTTC. As protein: CASSTGGNFYGYTF.

V usage is TRBV30 and J usage is TRBJ2-3; D may be TRBD1 (6 bases). The CDR3 consists of 13 residues. The ends were cut back, 5 bases at V and 3 bases at J, with 12 bases in the middle. Germline V lookup: CDR1 GTSNPN, CDR2 SVGIG (reference sequence). Here the CDR3 DNA reads TGTGCCTGGGCAAAGGGGACAACAGATACGCAGTATTTT. As protein: CAWAKGTTDTQYF.

The chain joins TRBV2 to TRBJ2-4; D possibly corresponds to TRBD1 (6 bases). Germline lookup yields CDR1 SNHLY and CDR2 FYNNEI. Trimming left V 6 bases short and J 8 bases short, with 11 bases between. The CDR3 is made up of 12 amino acids. The CDR3 nucleotides read TGTGCCAGCAGCCGACAGGAGGACATTCAGTACTTC. Residues: CASSRQEDIQYF.

This clone was recorded a few times. This sequence joins TRBV30 and TRBJ1-5; D is perhaps TRBD1 (5 bases). The CDR3 spans 14 residues. The germline V gene has CDR1 GTSNPN and CDR2 SVGIG (reference sequence). Between the trimmed V and J ends, which lost 5 bases and 4 bases, there was a span of 15 bases. CDR3 sequence reads: CAWGPGPENQPQHF. In DNA form, the CDR3 reads TGTGCCTGGGGTCCGGGGCCGGAGAATCAGCCCCAGCATTTT.

This clone was found a few times. This chain joins TRBV29-1 and TRBJ2-1; 11 bases map to TRBD2. Germline CDR1 is SQVTM and CDR2 is ANQGSEA. J gave up 0 bases and V 5 bases, and 12 bases lay outside the gene matches. The CDR3 runs 18 residues. The CDR3: CSVLTSGKEGGSYNEQFF. The CDR3 DNA reads TGCAGCGTTTTGACTAGCGGGAAAGAAGGTGGCTCCTACAATGAGCAGTTCTTC.

The chain recombines TRBV7-2 with TRBJ2-1; 12 bases fit TRBD2. J was trimmed by 10 bases and V by 4 bases; bases with no gene match: 11. Germline CDR1 is SGHTA and CDR2 is FQGNSA. The CDR3 runs 16 residues. CDR3 sequence reads: CASSSQLAGGVREQFF. CDR3 nucleotides: TGTGCCAGCAGCTCCCAACTAGCGGGGGGCGTTAGGGAGCAGTTCTTC. The whole variable domain, remainder taken from reference TRBV7-2 and TRBJ2-1, is GAGVSQSPSNKVTEKGKDVELRCDPISGHTALYWYRQSLGQGLEFLIYFQGNSAPDKSGLPSDRFSAERTGGSVSTLTIQRTQQEDSAVYLCASSSQLAGGVREQFFGPGTRLTVL.

J is TRBJ2-5 and V is TRBV1; TRBD2 was called by the table and not checked on the DNA. TRBV1 is tagged as a pseudogene. The CDR3 extends over 17 amino acids. CDR3 in amino acids: CTSSQEGLAGEEETQYF. The CDR3 coding sequence is TGCACCAGCAGCCAAGAGGGTCTAGCGGGGGAGGAAGAGACCCAGTACTTC.

This chain joins TRBV15 and TRBJ2-3; D is possibly TRBD1 (6 bases). CDR1 and CDR2 (germline): LNHNV, YYDKDF (reference sequence). This CDR3 has 18 residues. Trimming left V 1 base short and J 2 bases short, with 19 bases between. CDR3 amino acids: CATSRVSPRQANTDTQYF. CDR3 sequence (DNA): TGTGCCACCAGCAGAGTTTCCCCCCGACAGGCGAACACAGATACGCAGTATTTT.

The V call is TRBV5-1, the J call TRBJ2-7; 7 bases fit TRBD1. Germline CDR1 SGHRS, CDR2 YFSETQ. The CDR3 runs 15 residues. Trimming cost V 3 bases and J 7 bases; bases outside gene matches: 13. The chain's CDR3 is CASSSETGKGGEQYF. In nucleotides, the CDR3 is TGCGCCAGCAGCTCGGAGACAGGGAAAGGGGGAGAGCAGTACTTC.

CDR3 sequence: CASSGPRGGNTEAFF. The DNA of the CDR3 is TGTGCCAGCAGTGGCCCCCGGGGGGGAAACACTGAAGCTTTCTTT. The chain recombines TRBV6-5 with TRBJ1-1; tentative D call: TRBD1 (5 bases). The length of the CDR3 is 15 residues. V was pared by 5 bases and J by 2 bases, with 15 bases between. CDR1 and CDR2 (germline): MNHEY, SVGAGI.

This chain uses TRBV29-1 with TRBJ1-2; D is possibly TRBD1 (5 bases). This CDR3 has 13 amino acids. V was trimmed by 4 bases and J by 5 bases, leaving 14 bases between them. Germline values: CDR1 SQVTM, CDR2 ANQGSEA. In DNA, the CDR3 is TGCAGCGTTGCGGCAGGGCAGGAGTATGGCTACACCTTC. The encoded protein is CSVAAGQEYGYTF.

This chain joins TRBV7-3 and TRBJ1-6; perhaps TRBD1 as D (5 bases). Trimming pared 1 base from V and 6 bases from J, leaving 10 bases between. CDR1 SGHTA and CDR2 FQGTGA come from the germline V gene. This CDR3 is built from 15 residues. Written as DNA, the CDR3 is TGTGCCAGCAGCTTAAGGGGGTCAGCTAATTCACCCCTCCACTTT. Amino acid sequence: CASSLRGSANSPLHF.

The chain carries TRBV5-1 and TRBJ1-1; TRBD1 aligns across 8 bases. The CDR3 loop spans 17 amino acids. After removal of 0 bases from V and 4 bases from J, the junction contained 11 bases not matched to a gene. Germline V gives CDR1 SGHRS, CDR2 YFSETQ. CDR3 sequence reads: CASSLAPVGQGATEAFF. The CDR3 nucleotides are TGCGCCAGCAGCTTGGCCCCGGTAGGACAGGGCGCCACTGAAGCTTTCTTT.

This clone was counted a single time. The J gene is TRBJ1-2, the V gene TRBV4-1; D call uncertain. Trimming took 7 bases from V and 4 from J, leaving 16 bases between them. The CDR3 length is 14 residues. The germline V gene has CDR1 MGHRA and CDR2 YSYEKL. CDR3 residues: CASNPIGVGYGYTF. The CDR3, as DNA: TGCGCCAGCAACCCTATCGGGGTGGGCTATGGCTACACCTTC.

On this clone: Other DNA sequences within the sample encode an identical CDR3. This rearrangement joins TRBV7-2 to TRBJ2-2; D not certain. Germline V lookup: CDR1 SGHTA, CDR2 FQGNSA. The CDR3 is 12 amino acids. The V gene lost 2 bases and the J gene lost 5 bases, with 3 bases spanning the gap. As DNA, the CDR3 is TGTGCCAGCAGCTTATATACCGGGGAGCTGTTTTTT. Its protein is CASSLYTGELFF.

V and J are TRBV14 and TRBJ2-1, with D perhaps TRBD1 or TRBD2 (5 bases each). The V and J ends lost 4 bases and 6 bases respectively, with 19 bases between them. CDR3 length: 16 amino acids. The germline V gene encodes CDR1 SGHDN and CDR2 FVKESK. CDR3 sequence (DNA): TGTGCCAGCAGCCTCCCGGGGCCCCTGAAGGGCAATGAGCAGTTCTTC. It encodes CASSLPGPLKGNEQFF.

V is TRBV6-5 and J is TRBJ2-7, with D unresolved. There are 12 residues in the CDR3. Germline lookup yields CDR1 MNHEY and CDR2 SVGAGI. The V end lost 4 bases, the J end lost 2 bases, and 6 bases lay between the germline ends. The CDR3 loop is CASSFSPYEQYF. As DNA, the CDR3 is TGTGCCAGCAGTTTTAGCCCCTACGAGCAGTACTTC.

In nucleotides, the CDR3 is TGTGCCAGCAGCGCCGGGACAGTGGAAAACATTCAGTACTTC. Translation gives CASSAGTVENIQYF. This rearrangement joins TRBV5-6 to TRBJ2-4; 7 bases match TRBD1. V gave up 4 bases and J gave up 5 bases; unmatched junction bases: 6. The CDR3 sequence is 14 residues long. Germline V CDR1 and CDR2: SGHDT, YYEEEE.

V is TRBV4-3 and J is TRBJ2-7; D is perhaps TRBD1 (6 bases). V was shortened by 0 bases and J by 2 bases, with 14 bases between the two germline ends. Per the germline V gene, CDR1 is LGHNA and CDR2 is YSLEER. The CDR3 length is 16 residues. This CDR3 reads CASSQDGGQTAYEQYF. In DNA form, the CDR3 reads TGCGCCAGCAGCCAAGATGGCGGACAGACAGCCTACGAGCAGTACTTC.

A few counts support this clone. This rearrangement joins TRBV19 to TRBJ1-5, with a tentative D call TRBD1 (5 bases). The germline V and J ends were trimmed by 3 bases and 2 bases, with 11 bases remaining between them. CDR3 length: 15 residues. CDR1 LNHDA and CDR2 SQIVND come from the germline V gene (reference sequence). This chain's CDR3 is CASSISGTRNQPQHF. The CDR3 DNA reads as TGTGCCAGTAGTATTTCCGGGACGCGCAATCAGCCCCAGCATTTT.

Only one count was recorded for this clone. The CDR3 region has the DNA TGTGCCAGCAGCTTAAGGCAGGGGGCCTACAATGAGCAGTTCTTC. Amino acid sequence: CASSLRQGAYNEQFF. The J gene is TRBJ2-1, the V gene TRBV7-2; 7 bases are shared with TRBD1. The germline V gene has CDR1 SGHTA and CDR2 FQGNSA. The CDR3 has 15 residues. The ends lost 2 bases at V and 2 bases at J; junction bases unmatched: 3.

Turning to this clone: The sample contains more than one DNA sequence encoding this CDR3. CDR3 sequence reads: CSVEGGYGYTF. The DNA of the CDR3 is TGCAGCGTTGAGGGCGGCTATGGCTACACCTTC. The chain is built from TRBV29-1 and TRBJ1-2; D ambiguous. V was clipped by 3 bases and J by 4 bases, with 6 bases between them. The CDR3 loop spans 11 amino acids. Germline V gives CDR1 SQVTM, CDR2 ANQGSEA.

The J gene is TRBJ1-4, the V gene TRBV4-3, with D uncertain. The CDR3 runs 17 residues. V was pared by 0 bases and J by 7 bases, with 18 bases between. CDR1 is LGHNA and CDR2 is YSLEER in the germline V gene. CDR3 loop: CASSQEWSRQGFEKLFF. The CDR3 bases are TGCGCCAGCAGCCAAGAGTGGTCAAGACAAGGGTTTGAAAAACTGTTTTTT.

This chain links TRBV11-3 with TRBJ2-4; D ambiguous. The CDR3 has 14 residues. Trimming removed 3 bases at V and 0 bases at J, with 6 bases between. CDR1 and CDR2 (germline): SGHNT, YENEEA. This CDR3 is CASSLTLAKNIQYF. CDR3 sequence (DNA): TGTGCCAGCAGCTTGACCCTAGCCAAAAACATTCAGTACTTC.

V and J are TRBV5-4 and TRBJ1-1, with unresolved D. Germline values: CDR1 SGHNT, CDR2 YYREEE (reference sequence). The V and J ends lost 0 bases and 1 base respectively, with 10 bases between them. This CDR3 region has 15 residues. This chain's CDR3 is CASSLVVGSNTEAFF. The CDR3, as DNA: TGTGCCAGCAGCTTGGTAGTAGGCTCGAACACTGAAGCTTTCTTT.

The chain has TRBV5-4 and TRBJ2-7, with 9 bases that match TRBD1. The length of the CDR3 is 16 residues. CDR1 and CDR2 from the germline V gene are SGHNT and YYREEE (reference sequence). V gave up 2 bases and J gave up 4 bases; unmatched junction bases: 10. The DNA for the CDR3 is TGTGCCAGCAGCTTCCCGCAGGGACAGGGTATTTACGAGCAGTACTTC. It yields the protein CASSFPQGQGIYEQYF.